This is a list of T cell receptor beta chains from one sample in a study of blood T cell repertoires in COVID-19. Generated by immunoSEQ multiplex PCR, the TCRdb table keeps only in-frame clones and is missing some. Among under 100,000 clones listed, around 85% were seen once. Sequencing was carried out using peripheral blood. These receptors all stem from a man aged 25 to 45 with acute or convalescent COVID-19. CDR3s include the opening cysteine and the closing phenylalanine or tryptophan. The D gene is left open where the match is weak. Clone sizes are given selectively: once, few, many, or a class where the clone is expanded.

TRBJ2-4 TRBV23-1 . . TGCGCCAGCAGTCATCCGGGGGGCCGAGAGGCCAAAAACATTCAGTACTTC CASSHPGGREAKNIQYF
TRBJ2-5 TRBV7-2 . . TGTGCCAGCAGCATAAGCAGGGAACCAGAGACCCAGTACTTC CASSISREPETQYF
TRBJ1-6 TRBV15 . . TGTGCCACCAGCAGAGACAGGGGTTTAAGTTCACCCCTCCACTTT CATSRDRGLSSPLHF
TRBJ2-6 TRBV7-3 TRBD1 . TGTGCCAGCAGCTTCACGGGGACAGGGGGCGCTGGGGCCAACGTCCTGACTTTC CASSFTGTGGAGANVLTF
TRBJ2-1 TRBV29-1 TRBD2 . TGCAGCGTACCCCGGCTAGCGGGAGAGAACAATGAGCAGTTCTTC CSVPRLAGENNEQFF
TRBJ2-7 TRBV7-2 . . TGTGCCAGCAGTCGTGTCCAGGGCGGCTATTCCTACGAGCAGTACTTC CASSRVQGGYSYEQYF
TRBJ1-4 TRBV14 . . TGTGCCAGCAGCCAACTCGGCGGAAAACTGTTTTTT CASSQLGGKLFF
TRBJ1-6 TRBV18 . . TGTGCCAGCTCACCGGACTCGGGATCACCCCTCCACTTT CASSPDSGSPLHF
TRBJ2-7 TRBV18 . . TGTGCCAGCTCACTTGCGGGACAGTCCTACGAGCAGTACTTC CASSLAGQSYEQYF
TRBJ1-1 TRBV18 . . TGTGCCAGCTCACCTACTGTGGACACTGAAGCTTTCTTT CASSPTVDTEAFF
TRBJ1-1 TRBV5-8 . few TGTGCCAGCAGCGGCAACAGGGTGAACACTGAAGCTTTCTTT CASSGNRVNTEAFF
TRBJ2-7 TRBV7-9 TRBD2 . TGTGCCAGCAGCTTGGCGGGAGGGACCTACGAGCAGTACTTC CASSLAGGTYEQYF
TRBJ2-2 TRBV28 . . TGTGCCAGCATCAGCCGGGGGGCTGACGGGGAGCTGTTTTTT CASISRGADGELFF
TRBJ1-1 TRBV7-3 . . TGTGCCAGCAGCTTAAATGGGGGGACTGAAGCTTTCTTT CASSLNGGTEAFF
TRBJ1-6 TRBV7-9 TRBD1 once TGTGCCAGCAGCTACCCGTCGACAGGGAGTGATTCACCCCTCCACTTT CASSYPSTGSDSPLHF
TRBJ2-1 TRBV2 . . TGTGCCAGATCCCAAGGGAGATTCAATGAGCAGTTCTTC CARSQGRFNEQFF
TRBJ2-3 TRBV7-3 . . TGTGCCAGCAGCCTTCATGAGCAAGATACGCAGTATTTT CASSLHEQDTQYF
TRBJ2-1 TRBV19 TRBD2 . TGTGCCAGTAGTGTCCTAGCGGGGAGCAATGAGCAGTTCTTC CASSVLAGSNEQFF